Only a few counts were recorded for the clone carrying this T cell receptor (beta chain). This entry comes from a study of blood T cell repertoires in COVID-19. The V gene end was trimmed by 5 bases and the J gene end by 5 bases; junction bases not matched to a gene: 9. The V gene's germline CDR1 is LNHNV and CDR2 YYDKDF (reference sequence). This CDR3 comprises 14 residues. Assay used: immunoSEQ multiplex PCR; TCRdb lists only in-frame clones, some missing. The repertoire has 100,000 to 150,000 clones, around four fifths of them found once; the top ten carry around 5.6%. The chain couples TRBV15 to TRBJ2-7; TRBD1 matches 7 bases. This receptor was obtained from an older man with active or convalescent COVID-19. The sample taken for sequencing was peripheral blood. As DNA, the CDR3 is TGTGCCACCAGCGGAGTACAGGGGTCCCACGAGCAGTACTTC. Translation gives CATSGVQGSHEQYF.